The 27 T cell receptor beta chains given below trace back to one sample, sequenced in a study of vaccination effects on CD4 cells after COVID-19. No antigens are known for them. CD4+ T cell isolation took place after 10 days of culture. Either the mRNA-1273 or the BNT162b2 vaccine was given to participants as two doses. The data were produced by immunoSEQ multiplex PCR, yet TCRdb's version contains in-frame clones alone and is incomplete. The sample yields fewer than 75,000 clones, approximately 80% seen once. Sequenced material: CD4+ T cells from PBMCs cultured without peptide, taken after COVID-19 vaccination. Receptors were obtained from a human donor who received a COVID-19 vaccine.

This chain links TRBV12-2 with TRBJ2-4; TRBD2 was called by the table and not checked on the DNA. TRBV12-2 is a known pseudogene. This CDR3 region has 15 residues. The CDR3 DNA is TGTGCAAGTCGCTTCTCGGGGAGCGCTAAAAACATTCAGTACTTC. Its translation is CASRFSGSAKNIQYF.

The J gene is TRBJ1-4, the V gene TRBV4-2; 7 nucleotides line up with TRBD1. Germline CDR1 and CDR2: LGHNA and YNFKEQ. This CDR3 comprises 15 residues. V was pared by 4 bases and J by 1 base, with 3 bases of the junction left unmatched. CDR3 residues: CASSLRQGTNEKLFF. The CDR3 DNA sequence: TGTGCCAGCAGCCTAAGACAGGGAACTAATGAAAAACTGTTTTTT.

V gene TRBV5-6 combines with J gene TRBJ1-2; weak D call: TRBD1 (5 bases). CDR1 SGHDT and CDR2 YYEEEE come from the germline V gene. CDR3 length equals 14 residues. V shed 6 bases and J shed 5 bases, with 17 bases lying between them. This chain's CDR3 is CASTRSGRWYGYTF. The CDR3 nucleotides read TGTGCCAGCACCCGTTCGGGGCGCTGGTATGGCTACACCTTC.

The rearrangement uses TRBV28 and TRBJ2-1; 9 bases are shared with TRBD1. Per germline, CDR1 MDHEN and CDR2 SYDVKM. J gave up 3 bases and V 8 bases, and 8 bases lay outside the gene matches. There are 15 residues in the CDR3. CDR3 protein: CASGGGQGHYNEQFF. The DNA of the CDR3 is TGTGCCAGCGGGGGGGGACAGGGACACTACAATGAGCAGTTCTTC. The full variable domain, rest sourced from reference TRBV28 and TRBJ2-1, is DVKVTQSSRYLVKRTGEKVFLECVQDMDHENMFWYRQDPGLGLRLIYFSYDVKMKEKGDIPEGYSVSREKKERFSLILESASTNQTSMYLCASGGGQGHYNEQFFGPGTRLTVL.

The sample holds a few counts of this clone. The chain carries TRBV18 and TRBJ2-1, with 8 bases lining up with TRBD2. Losses at the gene ends were 4 bases for V and 1 base for J; bases not matched to a gene: 6. The CDR3 totals 16 residues. The germline gives CDR1 KGHSH, CDR2 LQKENI. CDR3 region: CASSQSGGASYNEQFF. The CDR3 region has the DNA TGTGCCAGCTCACAGTCGGGAGGGGCGTCCTACAATGAGCAGTTCTTC.

V and J are TRBV4-3 and TRBJ2-7; D gene unclear. Trimming shortened V by 0 bases and J by 2 bases, and 17 bases separated the two germline ends. The length of the CDR3 is 17 residues. Germline V CDR1 and CDR2: LGHNA, YSLEER. CDR3 bases: TGCGCCAGCAGCCAAGACTTCGGTTCCAGGTTTACCTACGAGCAGTACTTC. Translation: CASSQDFGSRFTYEQYF.

The chain uses TRBV6-5 and TRBJ2-2; the D gene could be TRBD1 or TRBD2 (5 bases each). Germline V lookup: CDR1 MNHEY, CDR2 SVGAGI. V was clipped by 7 bases and J by 4 bases, with 16 bases between them. This CDR3 has 15 residues. CDR3: CASTPAGASTGELFF. The CDR3 DNA reads as TGTGCCAGCACCCCCGCCGGGGCCTCCACCGGGGAGCTGTTTTTT.

The rearrangement links TRBV3-1 (or the pseudogene TRBV3-2) to TRBJ1-6; perhaps TRBD1 as D (5 bases). The CDR3 has 14 amino acids. Germline V CDR1 and CDR2: LGHDT, YNNKEL (reference sequence). Trimming pared 3 bases from V and 5 bases from J, leaving 8 bases between. CDR3 region: CASSQTANNSPLHF. The CDR3 DNA follows: TGTGCCAGCAGCCAGACAGCAAATAATTCACCCCTCCACTTT.

The CDR3 spells CASSLDRIYGYTF. DNA for the CDR3: TGTGCCAGCAGCCTCGACAGGATCTATGGCTACACCTTC. V usage is TRBV6-5 and J usage is TRBJ1-2; D possibly corresponds to TRBD1 (6 bases). The ends were cut back, 6 bases at V and 4 bases at J, with 12 bases in the middle. Looked up from germline, CDR1 is MNHEY and CDR2 is SVGAGI. The CDR3 is 13 amino acids.

J is TRBJ1-2 and V is TRBV7-8; no definite D call. The CDR3 extends over 14 amino acids. V was cut by 5 bases and J by 1 base, with 11 bases left in between. CDR1 is SGHVS, CDR2 FQNEAQ, per germline. CDR3 loop: CASSQAGSNYGYTF. The CDR3 DNA reads TGTGCCAGCAGCCAGGCGGGCAGTAACTATGGCTACACCTTC.

This clone appeared a few times. CDR3 loop: CASSEWVNQPQHF. The CDR3 DNA is TGTGCCAGCAGTGAATGGGTGAATCAGCCCCAGCATTTT. The genes are TRBV2 and TRBJ1-5; the D is unclear. CDR1 is SNHLY, CDR2 FYNNEI, per germline. V was trimmed by 2 bases and J by 4 bases, leaving 6 bases between them. The CDR3 covers 13 residues.

The V call is TRBV9, the J call TRBJ1-1; no clear D. Germline V CDR1 and CDR2: SGDLS, YYNGEE. Trimming cost V 0 bases and J 0 bases, with 9 bases left between them. The CDR3 has 15 amino acids. The CDR3, as DNA: TGTGCCAGCAGCGTAGAACCGGTCCTGAACACTGAAGCTTTCTTT. This encodes CASSVEPVLNTEAFF.

This clone came up a few times. This rearrangement joins TRBV30 to TRBJ1-6; D is ambiguous. Germline CDR1 and CDR2: GTSNPN and SVGIG (reference sequence). V shed 1 base and J shed 5 bases, with 6 bases lying between them. There are 13 residues in the CDR3. The CDR3 DNA reads TGTGCCTGGAGTGGCCAGGATAATTCACCCCTCCACTTT. Its translation: CAWSGQDNSPLHF.

In its sample, this clone was seen a few times. V usage is TRBV6-5 and J usage is TRBJ2-3, with D possibly matching TRBD2 (6 bases). V was shortened by 3 bases and J by 3 bases, with 10 bases between the two germline ends. CDR3 length: 14 amino acids. CDR1 is MNHEY, CDR2 SVGAGI, per germline. The CDR3 reads CASSYRLATDTQYF. CDR3 sequence (DNA): TGTGCCAGCAGTTATCGGCTAGCGACAGATACGCAGTATTTT.

The V gene is TRBV7-2, the J gene TRBJ1-2; the D gene is possibly TRBD1 (5 bases). Trimming left V 2 bases short and J 4 bases short, with 8 bases between. The germline V gene encodes CDR1 SGHTA and CDR2 FQGNSA. CDR3 length: 13 amino acids. CDR3: CASSLNQGYGYTF. CDR3 nucleotides: TGTGCCAGCAGCTTAAACCAGGGCTATGGCTACACCTTC.

This clone was counted once. This chain joins TRBV5-4 and TRBJ1-2, with 10 bases fitting TRBD1. The germline gives CDR1 SGHNT, CDR2 YYREEE (reference sequence). V was clipped by 4 bases and J by 3 bases; unmatched bases: 3. CDR3 length: 14 amino acids. The chain's CDR3 is CASSPGQGHYGYTF. The CDR3 DNA sequence: TGTGCCAGCAGCCCGGGACAGGGGCACTATGGCTACACCTTC.

The chain links TRBV10-3 to TRBJ1-3; the D gene is possibly TRBD1 (6 bases). Deletions cut 6 bases from V and 2 bases from J, with 17 bases between. Germline V gene sequence: CDR1 ENHRY, CDR2 SYGVKD. The CDR3 extends over 16 amino acids. The CDR3 region is CAISFRDNFAGNTIYF. The CDR3 nucleotides are TGTGCCATCAGCTTCCGGGACAACTTCGCTGGAAACACCATATATTTT.

J is TRBJ1-1 and V is TRBV11-2, with D unresolved. This CDR3 comprises 12 residues. With 5 bases removed from V and 4 bases from J, the gap between germline ends came to 8 bases. Germline assignment: CDR1 SGHAT and CDR2 FQNNGV. The CDR3 nucleotides read TGTGCCAGCAGCGCTCGGAGCACTGAAGCTTTCTTT. It codes for CASSARSTEAFF. Complete variable domain (other parts from reference TRBV11-2 and TRBJ1-1): EAGVAQSPRYKIIEKRQSVAFWCNPISGHATLYWYQQILGQGPKLLIQFQNNGVVDDSQLPKDRFSAERLKGVDSTLKIQPAKLEDSAVYLCASSARSTEAFFGQGTRLTVV.

This sequence joins TRBV7-2 and TRBJ2-2, with TRBD1 matching 7 bases. The CDR3 totals 14 residues. From germline, CDR1 is SGHTA and CDR2 FQGNSA. V lost 2 bases, J lost 4 bases, and 1 base stayed unmatched. CDR3 in amino acids: CASSLNRGTGELFF. CDR3 in DNA: TGTGCCAGCAGCTTAAACAGGGGCACCGGGGAGCTGTTTTTT.

This chain joins TRBV5-4 and TRBJ2-3; D remains ambiguous. V shed 4 bases and J shed 5 bases, with 14 bases lying between them. The germline V gene encodes CDR1 SGHNT and CDR2 YYREEE (reference sequence). The CDR3 consists of 14 residues. This CDR3 is CASSPTRRGDTQYF. The DNA of the CDR3 is TGTGCCAGCAGCCCGACGAGGAGAGGAGATACGCAGTATTTT.

This clone was observed a few times. The chain couples TRBV7-9 to TRBJ1-1, with a weak D call TRBD1 (5 bases). The V end was cut by 3 bases, the J end by 1 base, with 12 bases between. The CDR3 length is 15 residues. Germline lookup yields CDR1 SEHNR and CDR2 FQNEAQ (reference sequence). CDR3 residues: CASSFAYRRNTEAFF. CDR3 sequence (DNA): TGTGCCAGCAGCTTCGCGTACAGGAGGAACACTGAAGCTTTCTTT.

The chain employs TRBV27 and TRBJ2-1; 7 positions agree with TRBD1. Germline CDR1 is MNHEY and CDR2 is SMNVEV (reference sequence). The CDR3 contains 13 residues. V shed 6 bases, J shed 12 bases, and the junction held 11 bases outside the gene matches. The CDR3 DNA is TGTGCCAGCAGCCTCGTTAAGGGGGCTACGCAGTTCTTC. Translation gives CASSLVKGATQFF.

J is TRBJ2-1 and V is TRBV29-1; 8 nucleotides line up with TRBD2. Germline-derived CDR1 and CDR2 are SQVTM and ANQGSEA. Trimming removed 7 bases from V and 4 bases from J; junction bases left unmatched: 6. There are 13 residues in the CDR3. DNA of the CDR3: TGCAGCGGGGGACTAGTCGATTACAATGAGCAGTTCTTC. It is translated as CSGGLVDYNEQFF.

The chain carries TRBV19 and TRBJ2-4, with 7 nucleotides matching TRBD1. Germline V gene sequence: CDR1 LNHDA, CDR2 SQIVND (reference sequence). This CDR3 is built from 16 residues. Trimming took 4 bases from V and 8 from J; bases not matched to a gene: 14. The CDR3 protein is CASSTTGAGIMDIQYF. CDR3 coding DNA: TGTGCCAGTAGTACTACAGGGGCGGGTATCATGGACATTCAGTACTTC.

V usage is TRBV28 and J usage is TRBJ2-7; TRBD2 aligns across 10 bases. With V trimmed by 7 bases and J by 2 bases, 5 bases remained unmatched. The CDR3 contains 14 residues. Looked up from germline, CDR1 is MDHEN and CDR2 is SYDVKM. CDR3 residues: CASNGGLAAYEQYF. The CDR3 coding sequence is TGTGCCAGCAACGGTGGACTAGCGGCCTACGAGCAGTACTTC. The full variable domain, its missing parts supplied by reference TRBV28 and TRBJ2-7, is DVKVTQSSRYLVKRTGEKVFLECVQDMDHENMFWYRQDPGLGLRLIYFSYDVKMKEKGDIPEGYSVSREKKERFSLILESASTNQTSMYLCASNGGLAAYEQYFGPGTRLTVT.

This clone appeared a single time. This chain connects TRBV7-9 to TRBJ1-5, with unresolved D. Germline CDR1 SEHNR, CDR2 FQNEAQ (reference sequence). Between the trimmed V and J ends, which lost 5 bases and 2 bases, there was a span of 7 bases. The CDR3 contains 13 residues. CDR3 nucleotide sequence: TGTGCCAGCAGCAGAGATGGCAATCAGCCCCAGCATTTT. It translates to CASSRDGNQPQHF.

This clone has just one count. The CDR3 region is CASSPRTNYGYTF. Here the CDR3 DNA reads TGTGCCAGCAGCCCGCGCACTAACTATGGCTACACCTTC. The J gene is TRBJ1-2, the V gene TRBV5-6; D not resolved. V was trimmed by 4 bases and J by 0 bases, leaving 7 bases between them. The CDR3 contains 13 residues. Germline CDR1 reads SGHDT; CDR2 reads YYEEEE.